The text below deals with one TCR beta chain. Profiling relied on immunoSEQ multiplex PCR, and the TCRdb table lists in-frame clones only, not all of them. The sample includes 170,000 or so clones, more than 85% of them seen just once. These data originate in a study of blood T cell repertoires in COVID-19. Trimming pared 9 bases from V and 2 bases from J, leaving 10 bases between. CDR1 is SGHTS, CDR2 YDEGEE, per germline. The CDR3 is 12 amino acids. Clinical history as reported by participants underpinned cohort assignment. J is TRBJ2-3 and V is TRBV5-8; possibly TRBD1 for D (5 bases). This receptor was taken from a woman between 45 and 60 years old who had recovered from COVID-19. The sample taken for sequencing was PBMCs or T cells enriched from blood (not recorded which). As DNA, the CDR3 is TGTGCCATCCAAGGGGACACAGATACGCAGTATTTT. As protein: CAIQGDTDTQYF.